These 8 T cell receptor beta chains share one sample of origin, sequenced in a study of shared clonotypes between healthy human individuals. Repertoires were generated with immunoSEQ multiplex PCR, while TCRdb's copy carries only in-frame clones and drops some. This sample carries around 700,000 clones, roughly 78% of them seen once, and the ten largest clones take around 2%. Material for sequencing was memory CD4+ T cells sorted from blood. Specified subset: CD45RA-negative fraction. Source of these receptors: a woman in her 30s in good health.

This clone was seen more than once but under ten times. The rearrangement joins TRBV5-3 to TRBJ1-5; D perhaps matches TRBD1 (5 bases). TRBV5-3 belongs to the ORF category, with a function that is uncertain. V lost 6 bases, J lost 0 bases, and 10 bases lay in between. The CDR3 has 14 residues. Here the CDR3 reads CARKDTNSNQPQHF. The CDR3, as DNA: TGTGCCAGAAAGGACACGAATAGCAATCAGCCCCAGCATTTT.

V and J are TRBV28 and TRBJ1-2, with D possibly TRBD1 on 5 matching bases. V was pared by 2 bases and J by 9 bases, with 13 bases between. The germline V gene encodes CDR1 MDHEN and CDR2 SYDVKM. The length of the CDR3 is 13 residues. CDR3 DNA sequence: TGTGCCAGCAGTTTAGAGGGCAGGGTCAGCTACACCTTC. Translation gives CASSLEGRVSYTF.

This CDR3 reads CASSFQGTTGELFF. The CDR3 DNA reads as TGTGCCAGCAGCTTTCAAGGGACCACCGGGGAGCTGTTTTTT. The V and J genes are TRBV7-3 and TRBJ2-2; D could derive from TRBD1 or TRBD2 (5 bases each). The CDR3 extends over 14 amino acids. The germline V gene has CDR1 SGHTA and CDR2 FQGTGA. Trimming stripped 3 bases from V and 4 bases from J, with 9 bases between.

The genes are TRBV2 and TRBJ2-6; a possible D gene is TRBD1 (7 bases). There are 17 residues in the CDR3. V was cut by 4 bases and J by 0 bases, with 13 bases left in between. Germline lookup yields CDR1 SNHLY and CDR2 FYNNEI. The CDR3 nucleotides read TGTGCCAGCAGTGCGGAGGGGGCGCTCTCTGGGGCCAACGTCCTGACTTTC. It is translated as CASSAEGALSGANVLTF.

The rearrangement links TRBV4-1 to TRBJ2-1, with 10 bases aligning to TRBD1. J gave up 5 bases and V 6 bases, and 1 base lay outside the gene matches. Germline CDR1 and CDR2: MGHRA and YSYEKL. The CDR3 consists of 13 residues. The CDR3 is CASRGTGDNEQFF. The DNA for the CDR3 is TGCGCCAGCAGAGGGACAGGGGACAATGAGCAGTTCTTC.

This clone was seen more than once but under ten times. CDR3 amino acids: CASSRGLAGGVDEQYF. The CDR3 region has the DNA TGTGCCAGCAGTCGTGGACTAGCGGGAGGTGTGGACGAGCAGTACTTC. The rearrangement joins TRBV28 to TRBJ2-7; TRBD2 agrees at 14 bases. CDR3 length equals 16 residues. V dropped 5 bases and J dropped 5; count of bases not matched to a gene: 8. In germline, CDR1 is MDHEN, CDR2 SYDVKM.

On this clone: At the DNA level, this CDR3 is encoded by other sequences in the same sample as well. This chain links TRBV7-9 with TRBJ2-3; TRBD1 might be the D (5 bases). Germline CDR1 SEHNR, CDR2 FQNEAQ (reference sequence). V was shortened by 0 bases and J by 2 bases, with 9 bases between the two germline ends. The CDR3 contains 15 residues. CDR3 amino acids: CASSLAGAFTDTQYF. In DNA, the CDR3 is TGTGCCAGCAGCTTAGCAGGGGCCTTCACAGATACGCAGTATTTT.

The CDR3 nucleotides read TGTGCCAGCTCACCTACCATGGCAAAAAACATTCAGTACTTC. It codes for CASSPTMAKNIQYF. V gene TRBV18 combines with J gene TRBJ2-4; the D is unclear. This CDR3 spans 14 amino acids. Trimming cost V 3 bases and J 4 bases, with 10 bases left between them. Germline lookup yields CDR1 KGHSH and CDR2 LQKENI.